The sequence of this TCR beta chain was determined in a study of cytomegalovirus exposure and HLA in healthy donors. Study-wide results and limits: Productive status was seen about 87% or about 30% of the time for most TCR beta V segments in an earlier analysis.

Use of 60 Vbeta and 13 Jbeta primers characterized the PCR. The repertoire was sequenced with immunoSEQ multiplex PCR; TCRdb's copy has only in-frame clones and lacks some. The table lists roughly 150,000 clones, roughly 64% of them singletons. V shed 6 bases, J shed 0 bases, and the junction held 4 bases outside the gene matches. The CDR3 totals 15 residues. Germline V gives CDR1 MDHEN, CDR2 SYDVKM. This clone is a singleton in its sample. Its specificity is not known. J is TRBJ2-7 and V is TRBV28; 11 nucleotides line up with TRBD2. Source material: PBMCs. This receptor was identified in a woman aged 25 to 39 in good health and CMV-seropositive. Here the CDR3 reads CASRFSGGDSYEQYF. The DNA for the CDR3 is TGTGCCAGCAGGTTTAGCGGGGGGGACTCCTACGAGCAGTACTTC.